This T cell receptor (beta chain) was observed in a study of shared clonotypes between healthy human individuals. Germline trimming cut 5 bases from V and 4 bases from J; bases unmatched to any gene: 8. Germline CDR1 reads SGHRS; CDR2 reads YFSETQ. The CDR3 is 15 amino acids. The protocol was immunoSEQ multiplex PCR, while the TCRdb copy is restricted to in-frame clones and leaves out a portion. The table has roughly 500,000 clones, almost 80% seen once. Sequencing was done on a sample of PBMCs. V gene TRBV5-1 combines with J gene TRBJ2-1, with 8 bases lining up with TRBD2. The sequence was obtained from a woman aged 40 to 50 in good health. Some clones in this sample may be carry-over from other donors' samples. The chain's CDR3 is CASSSQAGDYNEQFF. The CDR3, as DNA: TGCGCCAGCAGTTCCCAAGCGGGAGATTACAATGAGCAGTTCTTC.